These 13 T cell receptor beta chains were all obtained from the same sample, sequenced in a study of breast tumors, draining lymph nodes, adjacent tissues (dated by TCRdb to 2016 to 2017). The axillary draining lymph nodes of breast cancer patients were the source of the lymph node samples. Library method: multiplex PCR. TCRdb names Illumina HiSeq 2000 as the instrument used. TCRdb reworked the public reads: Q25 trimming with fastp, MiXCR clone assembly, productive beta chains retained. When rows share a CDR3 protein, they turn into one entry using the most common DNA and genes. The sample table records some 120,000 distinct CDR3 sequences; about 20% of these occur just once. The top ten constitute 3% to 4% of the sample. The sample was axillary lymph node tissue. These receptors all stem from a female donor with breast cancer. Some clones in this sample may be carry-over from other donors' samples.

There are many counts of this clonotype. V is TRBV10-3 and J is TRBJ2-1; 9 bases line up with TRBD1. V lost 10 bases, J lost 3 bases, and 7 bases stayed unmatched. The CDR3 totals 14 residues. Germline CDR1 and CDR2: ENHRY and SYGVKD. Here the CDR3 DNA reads TGTGCCACCTTAACGGGACAGGGCTACAATGAGCAGTTCTTC. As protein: CATLTGQGYNEQFF.

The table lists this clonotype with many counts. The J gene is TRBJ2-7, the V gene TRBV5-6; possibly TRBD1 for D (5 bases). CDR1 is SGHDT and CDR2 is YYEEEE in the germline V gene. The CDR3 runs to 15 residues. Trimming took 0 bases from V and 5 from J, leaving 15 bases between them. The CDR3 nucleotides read TGTGCCAGCAGCTTGGGGGTCCAGGGTGCTAACGAGCAGTACTTC. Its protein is CASSLGVQGANEQYF.

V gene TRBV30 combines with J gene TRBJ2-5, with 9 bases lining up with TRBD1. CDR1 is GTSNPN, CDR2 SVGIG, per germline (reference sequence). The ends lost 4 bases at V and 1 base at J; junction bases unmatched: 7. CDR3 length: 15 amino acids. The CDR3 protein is CAWTPRDRAQETQYF. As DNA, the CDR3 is TGTGCCTGGACCCCCCGGGACAGGGCCCAAGAGACCCAGTACTTC.

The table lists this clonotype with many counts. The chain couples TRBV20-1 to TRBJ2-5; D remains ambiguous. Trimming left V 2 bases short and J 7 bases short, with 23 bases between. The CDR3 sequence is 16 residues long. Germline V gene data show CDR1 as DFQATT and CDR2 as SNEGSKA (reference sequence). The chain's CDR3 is CSARNYRVMASGTQYF. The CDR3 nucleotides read TGCAGTGCTAGAAACTACCGGGTTATGGCTTCGGGGACCCAGTACTTC.

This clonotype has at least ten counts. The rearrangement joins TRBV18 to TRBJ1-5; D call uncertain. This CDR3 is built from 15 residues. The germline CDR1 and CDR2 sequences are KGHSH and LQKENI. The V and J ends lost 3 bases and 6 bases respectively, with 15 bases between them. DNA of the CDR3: TGTGCCAGCTCACCGCCGAACAGAGCTGCTCAGCCCCAGCATTTT. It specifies CASSPPNRAAQPQHF.

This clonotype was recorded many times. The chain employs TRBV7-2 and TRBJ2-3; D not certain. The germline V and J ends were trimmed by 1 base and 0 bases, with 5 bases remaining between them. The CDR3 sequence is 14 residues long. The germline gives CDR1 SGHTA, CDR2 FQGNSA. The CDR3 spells CASSLDRSTDTQYF. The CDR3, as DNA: TGTGCCAGCAGCTTAGATAGGAGCACAGATACGCAGTATTTT.

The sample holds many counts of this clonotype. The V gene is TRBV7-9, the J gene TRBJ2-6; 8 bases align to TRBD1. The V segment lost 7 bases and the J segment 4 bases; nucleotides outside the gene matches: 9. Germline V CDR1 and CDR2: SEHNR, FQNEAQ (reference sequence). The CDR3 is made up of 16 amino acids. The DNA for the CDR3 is TGTGCCAGCAAGGGGCAGGGGGCGTCCGGGGCCAACGTCCTGACTTTC. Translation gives CASKGQGASGANVLTF.

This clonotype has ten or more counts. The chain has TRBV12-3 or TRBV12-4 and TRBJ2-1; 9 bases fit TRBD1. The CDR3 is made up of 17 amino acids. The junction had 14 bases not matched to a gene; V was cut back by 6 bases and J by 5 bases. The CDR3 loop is CASRGTGTVGSNNEQFF. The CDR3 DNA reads TGTGCCAGCAGAGGGACAGGGACCGTCGGGTCCAACAATGAGCAGTTCTTC.

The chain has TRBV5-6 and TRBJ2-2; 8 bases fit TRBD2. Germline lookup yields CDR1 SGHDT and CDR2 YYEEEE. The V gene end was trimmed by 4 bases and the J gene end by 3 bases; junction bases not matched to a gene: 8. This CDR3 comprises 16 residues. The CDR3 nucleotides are TGTGCCAGCAGCCGTGCCCTGCGGGAGGACACCGGGGAGCTGTTTTTT. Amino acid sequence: CASSRALREDTGELFF.

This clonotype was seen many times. The CDR3 sequence: CASSPRTGPHEKLFF. Here the CDR3 DNA reads TGTGCCAGCAGCCCGCGGACAGGGCCTCATGAAAAACTGTTTTTT. This chain links TRBV9 with TRBJ1-4; TRBD1 matches 8 bases. The V gene's germline CDR1 is SGDLS and CDR2 YYNGEE. The junction had 8 bases not matched to a gene; V was cut back by 4 bases and J by 6 bases. CDR3 length equals 15 residues. The entire variable domain, with the rest obtained from reference TRBV9 and TRBJ1-4, is as follows: DSGVTQTPKHLITATGQRVTLRCSPRSGDLSVYWYQQSLDQGLQFLIQYYNGEERAKGNILERFSAQQFPDLHSELNLSSLELGDSALYFCASSPRTGPHEKLFFGSGTQLSVL.

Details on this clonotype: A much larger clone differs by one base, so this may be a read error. CDR3 protein: CASMKLGQGTYEQYF. In nucleotides, the CDR3 is TGTGCCAGCATGAAGTTGGGACAGGGGACTTACGAGCAGTACTTC. This chain joins TRBV27 and TRBJ2-7, with TRBD1 identical over 10 bases. The ends lost 7 bases at V and 4 bases at J; junction bases unmatched: 10. Germline assignment: CDR1 MNHEY and CDR2 SMNVEV (reference sequence). This CDR3 has 15 amino acids.

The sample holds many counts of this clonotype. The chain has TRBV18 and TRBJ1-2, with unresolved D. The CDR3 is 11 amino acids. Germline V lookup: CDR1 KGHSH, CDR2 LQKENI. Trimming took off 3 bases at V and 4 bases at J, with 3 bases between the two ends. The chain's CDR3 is CASSPVYGYTF. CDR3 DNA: TGTGCCAGCTCACCCGTCTATGGCTACACCTTC.

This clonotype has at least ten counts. The DNA for the CDR3 is TGTGCTAGTGGTTTGAGTCCCACTAGCGGGACGATCGCCGGGGAGCTGTTTTTT. The encoded protein is CASGLSPTSGTIAGELFF. V usage is TRBV12-5 and J usage is TRBJ2-2, with TRBD2 matching 10 bases. Trimming cost V 2 bases and J 6 bases; bases outside gene matches: 12. From germline, CDR1 is LGHNT and CDR2 FRNRAP. The CDR3 loop spans 18 amino acids.